The 28 T cell receptor beta chains reported below all come from one sample, sequenced in a study of blood T cell repertoires in COVID-19. TCRdb's copy holds only in-frame clones and misses some; the assay was immunoSEQ multiplex PCR. The sample has about 150,000 clones, roughly 87% seen once. Sequencing was carried out using peripheral blood. The receptor set was obtained from a human donor in a cohort sampled during active COVID-19.

CDR3 amino acids: CASNPMGTGRYEQYF. In DNA, the CDR3 is TGTGCCAGCAACCCAATGGGGACAGGGCGCTACGAGCAGTACTTC. The V and J genes are TRBV6-5 and TRBJ2-7; TRBD1 matches at 9 bases. CDR1 is MNHEY and CDR2 is SVGAGI in the germline V gene. J was trimmed by 3 bases and V by 7 bases; bases with no gene match: 10. This CDR3 comprises 15 residues.

This clone was detected a few times. The CDR3 DNA follows: TGTGCCAGCAGCTTACGTGCAGGGGCGGCCTACGAGCAGTACTTC. Amino acid sequence: CASSLRAGAAYEQYF. The chain is built from TRBV7-6 and TRBJ2-7; a weak D match, TRBD1 (6 bases). The germline gives CDR1 SGHVS, CDR2 FNYEAQ. The CDR3 is 15 amino acids. V was shortened by 2 bases and J by 2 bases, with 13 bases between the two germline ends.

V and J are TRBV5-8 and TRBJ2-1, with D maybe TRBD1 (6 bases). The CDR3 is made up of 14 amino acids. CDR1 SGHTS and CDR2 YDEGEE come from the germline V gene. The V end lost 0 bases, the J end lost 4 bases, and 8 bases lay between the germline ends. The CDR3 DNA follows: TGTGCCAGCAGCTTGGGGACAGTTTACAATGAGCAGTTCTTC. It codes for CASSLGTVYNEQFF.

The chain's CDR3 is CASSPLPGEKLFF. The CDR3 DNA sequence: TGTGCCAGCAGCCCACTCCCCGGTGAAAAACTGTTTTTT. The chain combines TRBV7-3 with TRBJ1-4; D unresolved. The V end lost 5 bases, the J end lost 7 bases, and 11 bases lay between the germline ends. CDR1 SGHTA and CDR2 FQGTGA come from the germline V gene. The CDR3 totals 13 residues. Variable domain in full (rest from reference TRBV7-3 and TRBJ1-4): GAGVSQTPSNKVTEKGKYVELRCDPISGHTALYWYRQSLGQGPEFLIYFQGTGAADDSGLPNDRFFAVRPEGSVSTLKIQRTERGDSAVYLCASSPLPGEKLFFGSGTQLSVL.

The count of this clone is one. The chain is built from TRBV29-1 and TRBJ1-5, with a weak D call TRBD1 (5 bases). The V gene lost 7 bases and the J gene lost 1 base, with 11 bases spanning the gap. The CDR3 sequence is 13 residues long. Germline V CDR1 and CDR2: SQVTM, ANQGSEA. CDR3 nucleotide sequence: TGCAGCGCCGCGGGGGGGAGCAATCAGCCCCAGCATTTT. Its protein product is CSAAGGSNQPQHF.

This clone was found once. The chain couples TRBV6-2 or TRBV6-3 to TRBJ2-1; maybe TRBD1 (6 bases). There are 14 residues in the CDR3. Trimming left V 1 base short and J 4 bases short, with 8 bases between. CDR1 and CDR2 (germline): MNHEY, SVGEGT. In DNA, the CDR3 is TGTGCCAGCAGTTACTTAGGGGGATACAATGAGCAGTTCTTC. It encodes CASSYLGGYNEQFF.

The rearrangement links TRBV18 to TRBJ2-1; the match to TRBD1 covers 9 bases. The CDR3 spans 15 residues. V trimming: 2 bases; J trimming: 10 bases; junction bases outside the gene matches: 9. Germline V gene sequence: CDR1 KGHSH, CDR2 LQKENI. The CDR3 sequence is CASSPEGQGHLEQFF. CDR3 in DNA: TGTGCCAGCTCACCAGAGGGACAGGGTCATCTGGAGCAGTTCTTC. The entire variable domain, with the rest obtained from reference TRBV18 and TRBJ2-1, is as follows: NAGVMQNPRHLVRRRGQEARLRCSPMKGHSHVYWYRQLPEEGLKFMVYLQKENIIDESGMPKERFSAEFPKEGPSILRIQQVVRGDSAAYFCASSPEGQGHLEQFFGPGTRLTVL.

The chain is built from TRBV28 and TRBJ1-3, with TRBD1 as a possible D gene (5 bases). Deletions cut 8 bases from V and 4 bases from J, with 9 bases between. This CDR3 has 12 amino acids. Germline V gene data show CDR1 as MDHEN and CDR2 as SYDVKM. CDR3 in amino acids: CASGGGGNTIYF. Written as DNA, the CDR3 is TGTGCCAGCGGCGGGGGAGGAAACACCATATATTTT.

V and J are TRBV5-8 and TRBJ1-1; 8 positions match TRBD1. CDR1 and CDR2 from the germline V gene are SGHTS and YDEGEE. Trimming took 0 bases from V and 4 from J; bases not matched to a gene: 2. The CDR3 has 14 residues. The CDR3 loop reads CASSLGTGSTEAFF. The CDR3 DNA follows: TGTGCCAGCAGCTTGGGGACAGGGAGCACTGAAGCTTTCTTT.

The V and J genes are TRBV6-5 and TRBJ1-5; 10 nucleotides agree with TRBD1. J lost 5 bases, V lost 7 bases, and 5 bases had no gene match. This CDR3 contains 14 residues. Germline CDR1 MNHEY, CDR2 SVGAGI. The CDR3 region is CASTRTGGHQPQHF. CDR3 nucleotide sequence: TGTGCCAGCACCAGGACAGGGGGACATCAGCCCCAGCATTTT.

The CDR3 DNA reads TGTGCCAGCAGCCCTAGAGGTGGGGACAACCCTAACTATGGCTACACCTTC. Translating it yields CASSPRGGDNPNYGYTF. The chain joins TRBV3-1 (or the pseudogene TRBV3-2) to TRBJ1-2, with TRBD1 as a possible D gene (6 bases). Trimming cost V 4 bases and J 0 bases, with 18 bases left between them. CDR3 length: 17 residues. Germline V gene sequence: CDR1 LGHDT, CDR2 YNNKEL (reference sequence).

This clone was detected once. For the CDR3, the DNA is TGTGCCAGTAGTATAGAGGACAGCTACGAGCAGTACTTC. It yields the protein CASSIEDSYEQYF. This chain joins TRBV19 and TRBJ2-7, with D maybe TRBD1 (6 bases). V was shortened by 0 bases and J by 3 bases, with 6 bases between the two germline ends. The CDR3 consists of 13 residues. Per germline, CDR1 LNHDA and CDR2 SQIVND (reference sequence).

V gene TRBV20-1 combines with J gene TRBJ1-2; TRBD1 might be the D (6 bases). Trimming left V 7 bases short and J 2 bases short, with 8 bases between. The CDR3 has 11 amino acids. Germline V gene data show CDR1 as DFQATT and CDR2 as SNEGSKA (reference sequence). For the CDR3, the DNA is TGCAGTGTTACAGGGAACTATGGCTACACCTTC. This codes for CSVTGNYGYTF.

V and J are TRBV27 and TRBJ2-7; a possible D gene is TRBD1 (5 bases). V shed 4 bases and J shed 4 bases, with 14 bases lying between them. The CDR3 spans 14 residues. Germline lookup yields CDR1 MNHEY and CDR2 SMNVEV (reference sequence). This CDR3 reads CASSSAQTDYEQYF. The CDR3 nucleotides are TGTGCCAGCAGTTCCGCTCAGACAGATTACGAGCAGTACTTC.

The chain couples TRBV18 to TRBJ2-3, with 7 bases lining up with TRBD2. The CDR3 loop spans 15 amino acids. V shed 5 bases and J 3 bases; nucleotides not matched to a gene: 8. The germline gives CDR1 KGHSH, CDR2 LQKENI. CDR3 nucleotides: TGTGCCAGCTCAGCCCTAGCGGCGGGGACAGATACGCAGTATTTT. Its protein is CASSALAAGTDTQYF.

The rearrangement joins TRBV6-6 to TRBJ1-4; no definite D call. This CDR3 is 12 amino acids long. CDR1 MNHNY and CDR2 SVGAGI come from the germline V gene (reference sequence). V was pared by 6 bases and J by 5 bases, with 7 bases between. In nucleotides, the CDR3 is TGTGCCAGCAGCCTTCTGAATGAAAAACTGTTTTTT. Translating gives CASSLLNEKLFF.

This chain uses TRBV6-5 with TRBJ2-1; 7 bases are a match to TRBD1. This CDR3 spans 13 amino acids. Germline CDR1 MNHEY, CDR2 SVGAGI. J lost 9 bases, V lost 2 bases, and 4 bases had no gene match. This CDR3 reads CASSYEGAGEQFF. CDR3 bases: TGTGCCAGCAGTTACGAGGGGGCAGGTGAGCAGTTCTTC.

This chain uses TRBV2 with TRBJ2-5; D is perhaps TRBD1 (5 bases). The CDR3 consists of 13 residues. Germline CDR1 and CDR2: SNHLY and FYNNEI. The CDR3 DNA reads as TGTGCGACAGCCAGGCGCGAAGGGGAGACCCAGTACTTC. Its translation is CATARREGETQYF.

This chain connects TRBV18 to TRBJ1-2; D not resolved. The germline V and J ends were trimmed by 1 base and 5 bases, with 17 bases remaining between them. The CDR3 loop spans 16 amino acids. The V gene's germline CDR1 is KGHSH and CDR2 LQKENI. CDR3: CASSPRFAGNGYGYTF. CDR3 in DNA: TGTGCCAGCTCACCACGCTTTGCAGGCAATGGGTATGGCTACACCTTC.

This chain joins TRBV18 and TRBJ2-1, with D tentatively TRBD2 (5 bases). Deletions cut 10 bases from V and 5 bases from J, with 18 bases between. Germline V gene lookup returns CDR1 KGHSH and CDR2 LQKENI. The CDR3 contains 14 residues. The CDR3 region has the DNA TGTGCCACCCTCCCAAACGGGAAGGACAATGAGCAGTTCTTC. Amino acid sequence: CATLPNGKDNEQFF. Using reference TRBV18 and TRBJ2-1 for the parts outside the CDR3, the full variable domain is NAGVMQNPRHLVRRRGQEARLRCSPMKGHSHVYWYRQLPEEGLKFMVYLQKENIIDESGMPKERFSAEFPKEGPSILRIQQVVRGDSAAYFCATLPNGKDNEQFFGPGTRLTVL.

This sequence joins TRBV30 and TRBJ2-7; no firm D call. This CDR3 is built from 12 residues. V was cut by 0 bases and J by 2 bases, with 5 bases left in between. Germline V lookup: CDR1 GTSNPN, CDR2 SVGIG (reference sequence). The CDR3 coding sequence is TGTGCCTGGAGTGTAGTAGCCTACGAGCAGTACTTC. Protein sequence: CAWSVVAYEQYF.

V and J are TRBV6-6 and TRBJ2-7, with 10 bases lining up with TRBD1. V lost 5 bases and J lost 2; bases outside the gene matches: 6. This CDR3 contains 15 residues. The germline gives CDR1 MNHNY, CDR2 SVGAGI (reference sequence). The CDR3 bases are TGTGCCAGCAGTCCTGGAGGGACAGGGGCCTACGAGCAGTACTTC. Protein: CASSPGGTGAYEQYF.

The chain employs TRBV7-9 and TRBJ2-4; D gene unclear. The ends were cut back, 5 bases at V and 2 bases at J, with 7 bases in the middle. The CDR3 length is 13 residues. CDR1 and CDR2 (germline): SEHNR, FQNEAQ (reference sequence). The CDR3 bases are TGTGCCAGCAGCGCCCCTACCAAAAACATTCAGTACTTC. This sequence encodes CASSAPTKNIQYF.

A few counts support this clone. This chain joins TRBV2 and TRBJ2-5, with D hard to call. Germline loops: CDR1 SNHLY, CDR2 FYNNEI. The CDR3 is 11 residues long. V was trimmed by 2 bases and J by 5 bases, leaving 3 bases between them. DNA for the CDR3: TGTGCCAGCAGTGAATATGAGACCCAGTACTTC. It encodes CASSEYETQYF.

The CDR3 is CASSLRSGSYNEQFF. The DNA for the CDR3 is TGTGCCAGCAGCTTAAGGTCAGGTTCCTACAATGAGCAGTTCTTC. The V gene is TRBV7-9, the J gene TRBJ2-1; no definite D call. Germline V gives CDR1 SEHNR, CDR2 FQNEAQ (reference sequence). The CDR3 consists of 15 residues. Trimming shortened V by 2 bases and J by 1 base, and 9 bases separated the two germline ends.

This chain links TRBV6-6 with TRBJ2-1; 11 bases are shared with TRBD1. Losses at the gene ends were 4 bases for V and 4 bases for J; bases not matched to a gene: 3. The germline CDR1 and CDR2 sequences are MNHNY and SVGAGI (reference sequence). The CDR3 extends over 15 amino acids. As DNA, the CDR3 is TGTGCCAGCAGTTCTGGACAGGGGGCTTACAATGAGCAGTTCTTC. Amino acids: CASSSGQGAYNEQFF.

This rearrangement joins TRBV29-1 to TRBJ1-1, with TRBD1 matching over 7 bases. The CDR3 is 13 residues long. Germline CDR1 reads SQVTM; CDR2 reads ANQGSEA. Trimming removed 6 bases from V and 1 base from J; junction bases left unmatched: 5. The CDR3 region has the DNA TGCAGCGTGAGCAGACAGGGGAACACTGAAGCTTTCTTT. Translating it yields CSVSRQGNTEAFF.

The chain links TRBV5-4 to TRBJ1-5; D ambiguous. Germline CDR1 reads SGHNT; CDR2 reads YYREEE (reference sequence). The CDR3 covers 14 residues. V lost 0 bases and J lost 0, with 4 bases in between. Written as DNA, the CDR3 is TGTGCCAGCAGCTTGGGAGGTAGCAATCAGCCCCAGCATTTT. Translation gives CASSLGGSNQPQHF. Complete variable domain (other parts from reference TRBV5-4 and TRBJ1-5): ETGVTQSPTHLIKTRGQQVTLRCSSQSGHNTVSWYQQALGQGPQFIFQYYREEENGRGNFPPRFSGLQFPNYSSELNVNALELDDSALYLCASSLGGSNQPQHFGDGTRLSIL.